Included here is one T cell receptor beta chain sequence, with context. The data stem from a study of T cell repertoires in cytomegalovirus infection. TCRdb reanalysed the reads using MiXCR and keeps one entry per CDR3 protein. The sample holds fewer than 700,000 distinct CDR3 sequences, 20% to 25% seen once. Sequenced material: CD8+ T cells from PBMCs. The TCR was taken from a human donor in good health (CMV status not recorded). Some clones in this sample may be carry-over from other donors' samples.

The CDR3 reads CASSLSTFGNEQFF. The CDR3 region has the DNA TGTGCCAGTAGTTTGAGCACCTTCGGAAATGAGCAGTTCTTC. The chain couples TRBV19 to TRBJ2-1; D call uncertain. This CDR3 has 14 residues. Germline V gives CDR1 LNHDA, CDR2 SQIVND (reference sequence). V was trimmed by 5 bases and J by 7 bases, leaving 15 bases between them.